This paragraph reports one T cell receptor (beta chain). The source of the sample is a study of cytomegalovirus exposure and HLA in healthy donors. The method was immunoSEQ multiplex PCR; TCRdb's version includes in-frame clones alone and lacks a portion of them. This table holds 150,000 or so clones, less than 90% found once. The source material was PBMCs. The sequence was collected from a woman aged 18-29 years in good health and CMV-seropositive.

The chain's CDR3 is CASSRNSFQETQYF. The CDR3 DNA reads as TGTGCCAGCAGCCGTAATAGTTTCCAAGAGACCCAGTACTTC. The V call is TRBV11-3, the J call TRBJ2-5; D ambiguous. Between the trimmed V and J ends, which lost 5 bases and 1 base, there was a span of 11 bases. The CDR3 consists of 14 residues. Germline CDR1 is SGHNT and CDR2 is YENEEA.